Shown below are 5 T cell receptor beta chains from a single sample sequenced in a study of CD8+ T cells in alopecia areata. The authors extracted RNA and reverse transcribed it into cDNA as the sequencing template. The data were produced by immunoSEQ multiplex PCR, yet TCRdb's version contains in-frame clones alone and is incomplete. The table shows about 200,000 clones, with 64% occurring only once. Treatment noted: oral pan-JAK inhibitor, 5-10 mg twice daily. Material: CD4+ T cells sorted from blood, obtained at week 4, from a patient treated with tofacitinib. The receptors shown here come from a human donor with alopecia areata.

In this sample, this clone turned up a few times. The chain couples TRBV10-3 to TRBJ2-5, with TRBD2 matching over 10 bases. The CDR3 runs to 15 residues. Germline V gene sequence: CDR1 ENHRY, CDR2 SYGVKD. After removal of 3 bases from V and 5 bases from J, the junction contained 6 bases not matched to a gene. CDR3 in DNA: TGTGCCATCAGTGATGGTAGCGGGGGGCTCGAGACCCAGTACTTC. Its protein is CAISDGSGGLETQYF.

The rearrangement joins TRBV11-3 to TRBJ2-5; D call uncertain. V was trimmed by 3 bases and J by 0 bases, leaving 5 bases between them. This CDR3 spans 13 amino acids. Germline-derived CDR1 and CDR2 are SGHNT and YENEEA. CDR3 loop: CASSFGYQETQYF. The CDR3 nucleotides read TGTGCCAGCAGCTTTGGGTACCAAGAGACCCAGTACTTC.

The chain links TRBV27 to TRBJ2-2, with D possibly being TRBD2 (6 bases). CDR1 is MNHEY, CDR2 SMNVEV, per germline (reference sequence). V dropped 7 bases and J dropped 4 bases, with 13 bases sitting between them. The CDR3 sequence is 14 residues long. The CDR3 DNA reads TGTGCCAGCATCTCCGGGGGAGGCACCGGGGAGCTGTTTTTT. Its translation: CASISGGGTGELFF.

The chain combines TRBV2 with TRBJ2-5; tentative D call: TRBD2 (5 bases). The CDR3 is 12 residues long. V lost 6 bases and J 7 bases, leaving 12 bases between the germline ends. CDR1 and CDR2 (germline): SNHLY, FYNNEI. For the CDR3, the DNA is TGTGCCAGCAGAGAGGGTCAGCGGACCCAGTACTTC. The encoded protein is CASREGQRTQYF.

The chain recombines TRBV7-2 with TRBJ2-5, with D possibly called TRBD1 or TRBD2 (6 bases each). With 1 base removed from V and 5 bases from J, the gap between germline ends came to 14 bases. The CDR3 is 15 amino acids. Germline assignment: CDR1 SGHTA and CDR2 FQGNSA. CDR3 residues: CASSLEVTGAETQYF. The CDR3 DNA reads TGTGCCAGCAGCTTAGAAGTCACGGGGGCTGAGACCCAGTACTTC. Full variable domain (missing parts from reference TRBV7-2 and TRBJ2-5): GAGVSQSPSNKVTEKGKDVELRCDPISGHTALYWYRQSLGQGLEFLIYFQGNSAPDKSGLPSDRFSAERTGGSVSTLTIQRTQQEDSAVYLCASSLEVTGAETQYFGPGTRLLVL.